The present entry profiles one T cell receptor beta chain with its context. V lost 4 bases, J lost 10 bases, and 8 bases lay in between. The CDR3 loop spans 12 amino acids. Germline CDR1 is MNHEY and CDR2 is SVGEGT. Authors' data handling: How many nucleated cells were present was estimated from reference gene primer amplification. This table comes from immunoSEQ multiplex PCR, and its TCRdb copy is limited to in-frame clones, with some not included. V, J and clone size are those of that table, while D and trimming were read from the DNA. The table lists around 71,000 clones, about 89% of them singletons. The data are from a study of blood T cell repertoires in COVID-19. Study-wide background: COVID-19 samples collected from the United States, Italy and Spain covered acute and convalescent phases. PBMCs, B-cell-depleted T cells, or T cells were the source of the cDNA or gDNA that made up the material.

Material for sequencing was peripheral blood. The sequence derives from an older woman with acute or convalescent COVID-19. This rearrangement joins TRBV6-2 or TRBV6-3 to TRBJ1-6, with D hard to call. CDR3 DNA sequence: TGTGCCAGCAGTTTCCGGAGCTCACCCCTCCACTTT. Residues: CASSFRSSPLHF.